This T cell receptor (beta chain) was retrieved from a study of blood T cell repertoires in COVID-19. Study-level background: Samples representing acute and convalescent COVID-19 were sourced from the United States, Italy and Spain. Nucleic acid was either cDNA or gDNA, and it came from T cells, B-cell-depleted T cells, or PBMCs.

Authors' analysis steps: Nucleated cell number was recorded as an estimate derived from reference gene primer amplification. Clones were read by immunoSEQ multiplex PCR, and TCRdb kept only the in-frame ones, dropping some. That table is the source of V, J and clone size, and D and trimming were worked out from the DNA. The table shows tens of thousands of clones, with roughly 85% occurring only once. The CDR3 has 16 residues. In germline, CDR1 is SGHVS, CDR2 FNYEAQ. V was pared by 3 bases and J by 8 bases, with 7 bases of the junction left unmatched. The sample comprised peripheral blood. The chain links TRBV7-6 to TRBJ2-1; TRBD2 agrees at 13 bases. The clonotype originates from a human donor in a cohort sampled during active COVID-19. The CDR3 coding sequence is TGTGCCAGCAGCTTCTTCGGGACTAGCGGGACAGATGAGCAGTTCTTC. As protein: CASSFFGTSGTDEQFF.